Below, 18 T cell receptor beta chains from the same sample are listed, as sequenced in a study of beta chain features in type 1 diabetes. Study-level points and caveats: Among patients with Type 1 diabetes, TCRB CDR3s were moderately but significantly shorter in every one of the four CD4+ subsets.

These receptors' targets are unknown. TCRB transcripts that were expressed got sequenced, as all of the isolated RNA had been reverse transcribed. Measured with immunoSEQ multiplex PCR; TCRdb has only the in-frame clones, and not every one. The table records 500,000 to 650,000 clones, around an eighth of them present only once. The material sequenced was naive CD4+ T cells from blood. Receptors originate from a young man with type 1 diabetes.

V gene TRBV2 combines with J gene TRBJ1-4; the D is unclear. The germline gives CDR1 SNHLY, CDR2 FYNNEI. Trimming shortened V by 0 bases and J by 0 bases, and 5 bases separated the two germline ends. The CDR3 covers 15 residues. CDR3 in DNA: TGTGCCAGCAGTGAAGCAAAGACAACTAATGAAAAACTGTTTTTT. Protein sequence: CASSEAKTTNEKLFF.

The rearrangement links TRBV6-5 to TRBJ1-2, with D tentatively TRBD1 (5 bases). CDR1 and CDR2 (germline): MNHEY, SVGAGI. Trimming removed 2 bases at V and 5 bases at J, with 15 bases between. The CDR3 sequence is 15 residues long. CDR3 sequence reads: CASSYETGEGYGYTF. CDR3 DNA: TGTGCCAGCAGTTACGAAACAGGCGAAGGGTATGGCTACACCTTC.

About this clone itself: The sample has other DNA sequences that encode this CDR3 too. The CDR3 sequence: CASSPRDSSYEQYF. CDR3 in DNA: TGTGCCAGCAGCCCCAGGGACAGCTCCTACGAGCAGTACTTC. The chain joins TRBV7-9 to TRBJ2-7; 7 bases fit TRBD1. Per germline, CDR1 SEHNR and CDR2 FQNEAQ (reference sequence). The trim removed 5 bases at V and 0 bases at J, leaving 4 bases unmatched. The CDR3 totals 14 residues.

In this sample, this clone turned up a few times. The gene calls are TRBV5-1 and TRBJ2-5, with D tentatively TRBD1 (6 bases). Germline lookup yields CDR1 SGHRS and CDR2 YFSETQ. V was cut by 4 bases and J by 0 bases, with 13 bases left in between. This CDR3 spans 15 amino acids. CDR3 DNA sequence: TGCGCCAGCAGCCTGACAGGAAGGTACCAAGAGACCCAGTACTTC. Translated: CASSLTGRYQETQYF.

This clone was seen a single time. This rearrangement joins TRBV5-1 to TRBJ1-4, with D perhaps matching TRBD1 (6 bases). Germline V gene lookup returns CDR1 SGHRS and CDR2 YFSETQ. The V gene lost 4 bases and the J gene lost 0 bases, with 16 bases spanning the gap. The length of the CDR3 is 17 residues. CDR3 sequence reads: CASSQTGTPSTNEKLFF. CDR3 in DNA: TGCGCCAGCAGCCAGACAGGAACCCCTTCAACTAATGAAAAACTGTTTTTT.

The V call is TRBV2, the J call TRBJ2-4, with D perhaps TRBD1 (6 bases). The V gene's germline CDR1 is SNHLY and CDR2 FYNNEI. Trimming shortened V by 6 bases and J by 3 bases, and 12 bases separated the two germline ends. This CDR3 is 14 amino acids long. The CDR3 DNA is TGTGCCAGCAGCAAGGACAGTGGCAAAAACATTCAGTACTTC. This translates into CASSKDSGKNIQYF.

This clone has more than one count but fewer than ten. The gene calls are TRBV5-1 and TRBJ1-4; D unclear. The CDR3 length is 16 residues. V gave up 0 bases and J gave up 0 bases, with 9 bases separating them. CDR1 and CDR2 (germline): SGHRS, YFSETQ. The CDR3 loop reads CASSLEPVATNEKLFF. The CDR3 bases are TGCGCCAGCAGCTTGGAGCCAGTTGCAACTAATGAAAAACTGTTTTTT.

This clone came up a few times. This rearrangement joins TRBV30 to TRBJ2-7; D may be TRBD1 (5 bases). The CDR3 totals 11 residues. Trimming shortened V by 8 bases and J by 2 bases, and 10 bases separated the two germline ends. CDR1 and CDR2 (germline): GTSNPN, SVGIG (reference sequence). The chain's CDR3 is CAGATAYEQYF. CDR3 DNA sequence: TGTGCCGGGGCGACAGCCTACGAGCAGTACTTC.

This rearrangement joins TRBV14 to TRBJ1-2; D gene unclear. Deletions cut 1 base from V and 4 bases from J, with 13 bases between. The CDR3 contains 15 residues. Germline lookup yields CDR1 SGHDN and CDR2 FVKESK. The CDR3 DNA follows: TGTGCCAGCAGCCAAGTCCTGGGCAGTACCTATGGCTACACCTTC. It encodes CASSQVLGSTYGYTF.

This clone has just a few counts. The chain has TRBV15 and TRBJ1-5, with D perhaps TRBD1 (6 bases). CDR1 is LNHNV, CDR2 YYDKDF, per germline (reference sequence). CDR3 size: 14 residues. Trimming took 6 bases from V and 5 from J, leaving 14 bases between them. The CDR3 coding sequence is TGTGCCACCAGGTATTATGGGGGCGATCAGCCCCAGCATTTT. This codes for CATRYYGGDQPQHF.

The chain links TRBV28 to TRBJ1-2; 7 nucleotides line up with TRBD1. V lost 10 bases and J lost 1; bases outside the gene matches: 6. CDR3 length: 13 amino acids. CDR1 is MDHEN, CDR2 SYDVKM, per germline. The CDR3 nucleotides are TGTGCCACATCCGGGGACAGTAACTATGGCTACACCTTC. Translated, it gives CATSGDSNYGYTF.

The rearrangement links TRBV29-1 to TRBJ2-5, with 8 bases lining up with TRBD1. The CDR3 spans 13 residues. V trimming: 3 bases; J trimming: 4 bases; junction bases outside the gene matches: 4. Germline V gene data show CDR1 as SQVTM and CDR2 as ANQGSEA. CDR3 nucleotide sequence: TGCAGCGTTGACTCCAGGGGGCTAGAGACCCAGTACTTC. This gives the protein CSVDSRGLETQYF.

As concerns this clone: Other DNA sequences in the same sample also yield this CDR3. The DNA of the CDR3 is TGTGCCAGCAGTGAACCGGGGGCTGGAAACACCATATATTTT. This translates into CASSEPGAGNTIYF. The V and J genes are TRBV25-1 and TRBJ1-3; D might be TRBD1 (5 bases). Trimming removed 2 bases from V and 2 bases from J, with 7 bases in between. Per germline, CDR1 MGHDK and CDR2 SYGVNS. The length of the CDR3 is 14 residues.

This clone was counted a few times. This chain connects TRBV9 to TRBJ2-1; TRBD1 aligns across 7 bases. Unmatched junction bases numbered 12, after V lost 1 base and J lost 11 bases. The germline V gene has CDR1 SGDLS and CDR2 YYNGEE. There are 15 residues in the CDR3. The CDR3 DNA is TGTGCCAGCAGCGTAAATCTCCAGGGGGAAGGGAAGCAGTTCTTC. Protein: CASSVNLQGEGKQFF.

This clone was detected only once. The chain combines TRBV4-3 with TRBJ2-5; D remains ambiguous. The J call may be wrong; the DNA end is better matched by TRBJ2-7. The CDR3 has 15 amino acids. Germline V lookup: CDR1 LGHNA, CDR2 YSLEER. The CDR3 reads CASSRSNSASYEQYF. As DNA, the CDR3 is TGCGCCAGCAGCCGATCGAACAGTGCCAGCTACGAGCAGTACTTC.

This rearrangement joins TRBV4-3 to TRBJ1-1, with 8 positions matching TRBD1. Unmatched junction bases numbered 9, after V lost 3 bases and J lost 9 bases. CDR1 and CDR2 from the germline V gene are LGHNA and YSLEER. The CDR3 contains 14 residues. Here the CDR3 DNA reads TGCGCCAGCAGCCAGTCCCGGGACAGGAAAAAAGCTTTCTTT. Protein product: CASSQSRDRKKAFF.

This clone appeared once. The chain recombines TRBV2 with TRBJ2-7; D is perhaps TRBD2 (5 bases). The germline V gene has CDR1 SNHLY and CDR2 FYNNEI. The V and J ends lost 3 bases and 6 bases respectively, with 18 bases between them. The CDR3 is made up of 15 amino acids. The CDR3 DNA sequence: TGTGCCAGCAGTGAGTCGACCAGGTTAGGAGGCGAGCAGTACTTC. It is translated as CASSESTRLGGEQYF.

The chain is built from TRBV6-4 and TRBJ1-6; unclear D gene. Looked up from germline, CDR1 is MRHNA and CDR2 is SNTAGT. V shed 3 bases and J shed 4 bases, with 7 bases lying between them. This CDR3 comprises 14 residues. In DNA form, the CDR3 reads TGTGCCAGCAGTGAGTGGGGTTATAATTCACCCCTCCACTTT. Its translation: CASSEWGYNSPLHF.